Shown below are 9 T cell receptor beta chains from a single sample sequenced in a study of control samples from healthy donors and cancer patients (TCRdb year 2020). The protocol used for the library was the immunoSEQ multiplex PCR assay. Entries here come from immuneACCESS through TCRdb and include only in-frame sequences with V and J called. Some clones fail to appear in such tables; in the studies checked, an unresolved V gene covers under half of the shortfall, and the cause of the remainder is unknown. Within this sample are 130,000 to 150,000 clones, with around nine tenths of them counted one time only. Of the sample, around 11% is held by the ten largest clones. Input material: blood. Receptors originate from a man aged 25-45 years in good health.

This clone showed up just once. CDR3 in amino acids: CASSEYFAGPNYGYTF. DNA of the CDR3: TGTGCCAGCAGCGAGTATTTCGCGGGTCCTAACTATGGCTACACCTTC. The chain uses TRBV7-2 and TRBJ1-2, with unresolved D. Germline lookup yields CDR1 SGHTA and CDR2 FQGNSA. The CDR3 length is 16 residues. Trimming stripped 5 bases from V and 0 bases from J, with 16 bases between.

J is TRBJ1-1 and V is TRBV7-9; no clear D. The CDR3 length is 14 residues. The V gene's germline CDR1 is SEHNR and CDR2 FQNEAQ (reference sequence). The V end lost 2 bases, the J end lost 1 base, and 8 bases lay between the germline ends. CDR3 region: CASSLQVQNTEAFF. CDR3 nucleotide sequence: TGTGCCAGCAGCTTACAGGTACAGAACACTGAAGCTTTCTTT.

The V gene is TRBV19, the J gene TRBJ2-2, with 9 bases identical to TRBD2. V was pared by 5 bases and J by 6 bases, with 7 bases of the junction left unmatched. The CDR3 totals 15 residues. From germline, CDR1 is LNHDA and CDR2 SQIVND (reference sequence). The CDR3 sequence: CASSSRGRASGELFF. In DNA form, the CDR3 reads TGTGCCAGTAGTTCGCGCGGGAGGGCGTCCGGGGAGCTGTTTTTT.

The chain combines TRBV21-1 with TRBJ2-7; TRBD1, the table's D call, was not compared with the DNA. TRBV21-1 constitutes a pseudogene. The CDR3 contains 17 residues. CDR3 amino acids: CASSIGAEIRRFSEQYF. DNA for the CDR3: TGTGCCAGCAGCATAGGGGCTGAGATCCGTCGGTTTAGCGAGCAGTACTTC.

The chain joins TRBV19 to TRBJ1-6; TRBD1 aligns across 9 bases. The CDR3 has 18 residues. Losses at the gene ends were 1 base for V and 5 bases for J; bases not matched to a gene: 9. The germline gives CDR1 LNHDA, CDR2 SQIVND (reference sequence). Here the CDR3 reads CASSIVRWDRDNNSPLHF. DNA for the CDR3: TGTGCCAGTAGTATAGTTCGTTGGGACAGGGATAATAATTCACCCCTCCACTTT.

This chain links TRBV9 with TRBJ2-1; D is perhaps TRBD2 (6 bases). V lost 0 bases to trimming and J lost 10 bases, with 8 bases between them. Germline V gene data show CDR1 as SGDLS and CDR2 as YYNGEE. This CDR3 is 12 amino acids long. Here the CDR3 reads CASSVVSGEQFF. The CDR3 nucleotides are TGTGCCAGCAGCGTAGTTAGCGGAGAGCAGTTCTTC.

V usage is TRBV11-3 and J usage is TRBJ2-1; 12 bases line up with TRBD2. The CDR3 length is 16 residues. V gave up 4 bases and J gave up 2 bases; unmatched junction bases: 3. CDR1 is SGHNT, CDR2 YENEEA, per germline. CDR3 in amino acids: CASSSRTSGAYNEQFF. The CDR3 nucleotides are TGTGCCAGCAGCTCAAGGACTAGCGGGGCCTACAATGAGCAGTTCTTC.

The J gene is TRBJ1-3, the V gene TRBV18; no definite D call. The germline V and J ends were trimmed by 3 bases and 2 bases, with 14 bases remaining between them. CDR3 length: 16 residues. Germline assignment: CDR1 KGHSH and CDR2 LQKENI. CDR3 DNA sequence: TGTGCCAGCTCACCGAGGGTTGAACTAGCTGGAAACACCATATATTTT. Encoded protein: CASSPRVELAGNTIYF.

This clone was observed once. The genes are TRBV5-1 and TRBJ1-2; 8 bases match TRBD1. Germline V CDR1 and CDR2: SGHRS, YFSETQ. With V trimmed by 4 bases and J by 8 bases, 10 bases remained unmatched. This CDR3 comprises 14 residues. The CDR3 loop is CASSGGQGPWGYTF. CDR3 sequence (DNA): TGCGCCAGCAGCGGCGGACAGGGCCCGTGGGGCTACACCTTC.